This T cell receptor (beta chain) was identified during a study of early T cells in non-severe SARS-CoV-2 infection. About the study: Sequencing targeted bulk RNA from unsorted whole blood, leaving chains unpaired.

Notes on this clonotype: Antigen unknown.

General study findings and limits: VDJdb matches were skewed toward anti-spike CD8 T cell responses.

V was trimmed by 7 bases and J by 5 bases, leaving 15 bases between them. This CDR3 has 13 amino acids. From germline, CDR1 is SQVTM and CDR2 ANQGSEA. The library protocol tagged individual cDNA molecules with unique molecular identifiers. TCRdb re-derived calls from the 5' RACE reads in MiXCR, one entry per CDR3 protein. Of roughly 52,000 distinct CDR3 sequences in the sample, around 6.9% are singletons; the top ten hold around 2.8%. The TCR was taken from an adult who was a healthcare worker with PCR-confirmed SARS-CoV-2 infection or an uninfected control (not recorded which). The sample in question was whole blood, obtained at baseline. J is TRBJ2-1 and V is TRBV29-1; a weak D match, TRBD2 (5 bases). In DNA, the CDR3 is TGCAGCGCCGCGGACGGGATCCACAATGAGCAGTTCTTC. This encodes CSAADGIHNEQFF.